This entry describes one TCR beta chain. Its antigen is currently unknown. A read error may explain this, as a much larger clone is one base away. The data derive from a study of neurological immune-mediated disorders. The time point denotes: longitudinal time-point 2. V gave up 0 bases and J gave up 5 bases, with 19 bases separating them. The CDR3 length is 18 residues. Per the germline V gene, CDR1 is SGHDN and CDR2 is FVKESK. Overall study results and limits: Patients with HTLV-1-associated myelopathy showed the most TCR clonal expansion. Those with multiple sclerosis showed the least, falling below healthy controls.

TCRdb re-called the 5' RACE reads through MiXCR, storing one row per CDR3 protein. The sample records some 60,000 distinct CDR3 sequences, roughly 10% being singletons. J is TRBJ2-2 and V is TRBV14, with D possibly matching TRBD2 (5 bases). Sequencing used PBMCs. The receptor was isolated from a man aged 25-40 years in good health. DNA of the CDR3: TGTGCCAGCAGCCAAGATGCGGTAGCGAGGTTAAGGACCGGGGAGCTGTTTTTT. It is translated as CASSQDAVARLRTGELFF.